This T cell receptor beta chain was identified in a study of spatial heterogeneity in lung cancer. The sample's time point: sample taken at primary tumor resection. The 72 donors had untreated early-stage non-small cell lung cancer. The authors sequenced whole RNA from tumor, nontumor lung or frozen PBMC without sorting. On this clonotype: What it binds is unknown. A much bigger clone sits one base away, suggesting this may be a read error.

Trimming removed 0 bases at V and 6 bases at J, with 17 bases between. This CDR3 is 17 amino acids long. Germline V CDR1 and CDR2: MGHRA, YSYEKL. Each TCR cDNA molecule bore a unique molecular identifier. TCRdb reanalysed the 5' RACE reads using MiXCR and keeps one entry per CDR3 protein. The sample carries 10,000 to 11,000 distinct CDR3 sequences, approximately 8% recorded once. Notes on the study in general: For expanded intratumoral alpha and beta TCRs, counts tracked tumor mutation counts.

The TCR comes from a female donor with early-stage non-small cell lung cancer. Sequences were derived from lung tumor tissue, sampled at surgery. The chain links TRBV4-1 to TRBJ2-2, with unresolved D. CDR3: CASSQDFGSRFAGELFF. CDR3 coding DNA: TGCGCCAGCAGCCAAGATTTTGGCAGTAGGTTTGCCGGGGAGCTGTTTTTT.